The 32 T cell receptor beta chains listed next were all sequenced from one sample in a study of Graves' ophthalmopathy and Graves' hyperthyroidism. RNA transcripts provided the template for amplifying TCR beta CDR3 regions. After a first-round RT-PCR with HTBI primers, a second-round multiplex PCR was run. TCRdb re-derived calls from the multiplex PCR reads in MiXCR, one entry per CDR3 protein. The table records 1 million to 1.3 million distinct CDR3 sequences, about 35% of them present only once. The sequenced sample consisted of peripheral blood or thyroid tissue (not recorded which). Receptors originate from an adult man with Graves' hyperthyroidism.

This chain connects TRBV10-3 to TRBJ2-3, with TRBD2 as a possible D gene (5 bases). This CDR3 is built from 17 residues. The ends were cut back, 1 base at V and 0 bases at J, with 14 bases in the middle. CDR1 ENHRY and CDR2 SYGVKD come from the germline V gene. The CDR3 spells CAISEYFREGSTDTQYF. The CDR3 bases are TGTGCCATCAGTGAGTACTTCCGGGAAGGCAGCACAGATACGCAGTATTTT.

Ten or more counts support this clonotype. CDR3 bases: TGCAGCGTTCGGACTCATGCAACTAATGAAAAACTGTTTTTT. As protein: CSVRTHATNEKLFF. V is TRBV29-1 and J is TRBJ1-4; unclear D gene. This CDR3 is 14 amino acids long. Trimming shortened V by 5 bases and J by 0 bases, and 10 bases separated the two germline ends. Germline CDR1 and CDR2: SQVTM and ANQGSEA. The variable domain in full, with the rest retrieved from reference TRBV29-1 and TRBJ1-4, is SAVISQKPSRDICQRGTSLTIQCQVDSQVTMMFWYRQQPGQSLTLIATANQGSEATYESGFVIDKFPISRPNLTFSTLTVSNMSPEDSSIYLCSVRTHATNEKLFFGSGTQLSVL.

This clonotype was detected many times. This chain's CDR3 is CASSDTRDSPLHF. The CDR3 coding sequence is TGTGCCAGCAGTGACACGCGGGATTCACCCCTCCACTTT. This chain uses TRBV6-4 with TRBJ1-6, with D unclear. The CDR3 runs 13 residues. The germline V gene encodes CDR1 MRHNA and CDR2 SNTAGT. Trimming removed 2 bases from V and 8 bases from J, with 7 bases in between.

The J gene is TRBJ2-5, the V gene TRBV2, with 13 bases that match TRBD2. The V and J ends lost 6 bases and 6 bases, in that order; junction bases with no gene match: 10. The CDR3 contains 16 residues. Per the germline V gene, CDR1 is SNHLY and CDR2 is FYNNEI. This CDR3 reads CASRSGLAGDRKTQYF. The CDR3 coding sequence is TGTGCCAGCAGGTCCGGACTAGCGGGAGATAGGAAGACCCAGTACTTC.

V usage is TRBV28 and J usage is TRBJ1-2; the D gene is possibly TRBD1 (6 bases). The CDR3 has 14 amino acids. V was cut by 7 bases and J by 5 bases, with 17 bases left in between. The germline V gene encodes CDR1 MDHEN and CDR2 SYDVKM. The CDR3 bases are TGTGCCAGCAACGGCCAGGGGCTGTCATATGGCTACACCTTC. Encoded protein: CASNGQGLSYGYTF.

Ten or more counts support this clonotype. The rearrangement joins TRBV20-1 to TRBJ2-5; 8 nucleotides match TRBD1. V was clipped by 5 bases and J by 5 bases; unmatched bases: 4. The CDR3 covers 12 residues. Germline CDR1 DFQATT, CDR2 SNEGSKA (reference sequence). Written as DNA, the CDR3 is TGCAGTGCTTACAGGGGGATGGAGACCCAGTACTTC. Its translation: CSAYRGMETQYF.

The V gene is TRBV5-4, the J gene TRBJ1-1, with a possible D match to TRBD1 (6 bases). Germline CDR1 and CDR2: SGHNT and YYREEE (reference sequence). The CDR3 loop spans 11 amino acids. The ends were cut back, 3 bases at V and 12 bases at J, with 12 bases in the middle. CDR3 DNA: TGTGCCAGCAGCTCGGACAGCTTGACTTTCTTT. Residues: CASSSDSLTFF.

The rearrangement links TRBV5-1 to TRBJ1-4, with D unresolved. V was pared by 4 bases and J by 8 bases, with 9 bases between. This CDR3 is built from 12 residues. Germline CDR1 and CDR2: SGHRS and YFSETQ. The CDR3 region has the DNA TGCGCCAGCAGCCGAGACGGAGAAAAACTGTTTTTT. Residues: CASSRDGEKLFF.

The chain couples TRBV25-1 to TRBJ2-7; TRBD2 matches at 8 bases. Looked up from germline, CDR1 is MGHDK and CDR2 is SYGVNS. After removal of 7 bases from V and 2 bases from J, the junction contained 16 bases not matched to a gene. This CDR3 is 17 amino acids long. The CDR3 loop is CASTPGGAGETPYEQYF. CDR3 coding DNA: TGTGCCAGCACCCCCGGGGGAGCGGGAGAAACTCCCTACGAGCAGTACTTC.

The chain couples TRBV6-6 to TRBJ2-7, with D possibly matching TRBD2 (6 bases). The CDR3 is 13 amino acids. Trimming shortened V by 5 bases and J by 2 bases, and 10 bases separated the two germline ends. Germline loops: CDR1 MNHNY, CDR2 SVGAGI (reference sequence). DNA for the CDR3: TGTGCCAGCAGTCGGCGGGACCCCTACGAGCAGTACTTC. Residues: CASSRRDPYEQYF.

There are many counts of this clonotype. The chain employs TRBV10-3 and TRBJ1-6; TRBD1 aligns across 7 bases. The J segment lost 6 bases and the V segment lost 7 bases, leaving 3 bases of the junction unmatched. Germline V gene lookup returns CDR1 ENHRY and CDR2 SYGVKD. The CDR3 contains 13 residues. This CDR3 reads CAITGTVNSPLHF. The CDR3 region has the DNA TGTGCCATCACCGGGACAGTTAATTCACCCCTCCACTTT.

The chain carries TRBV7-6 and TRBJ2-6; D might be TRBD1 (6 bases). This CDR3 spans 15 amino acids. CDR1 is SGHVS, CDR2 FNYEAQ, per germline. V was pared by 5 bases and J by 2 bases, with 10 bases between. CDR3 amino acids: CASSNRVAGANVLTF. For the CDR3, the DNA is TGTGCCAGCAGCAACAGGGTAGCTGGGGCCAACGTCCTGACTTTC.

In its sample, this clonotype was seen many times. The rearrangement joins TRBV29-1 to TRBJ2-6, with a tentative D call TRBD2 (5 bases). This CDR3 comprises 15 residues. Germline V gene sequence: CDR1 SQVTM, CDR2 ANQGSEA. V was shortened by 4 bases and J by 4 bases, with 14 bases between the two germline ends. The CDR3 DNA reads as TGCAGCGTTGGGATGCCGAGGGCCGGGGCCAACGTCCTGACTTTC. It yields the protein CSVGMPRAGANVLTF.

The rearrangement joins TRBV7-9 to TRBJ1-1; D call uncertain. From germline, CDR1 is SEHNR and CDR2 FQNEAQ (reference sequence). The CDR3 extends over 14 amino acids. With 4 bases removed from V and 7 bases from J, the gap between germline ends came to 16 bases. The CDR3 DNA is TGTGCCAGCAGCTCTCAGCATAGCCCCCATGAAGCTTTCTTT. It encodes CASSSQHSPHEAFF.

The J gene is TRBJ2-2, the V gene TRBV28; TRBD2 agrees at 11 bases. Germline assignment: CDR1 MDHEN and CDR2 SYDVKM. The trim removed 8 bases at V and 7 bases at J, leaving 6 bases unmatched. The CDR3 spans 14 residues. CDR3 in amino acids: CASLAGGTGGELFF. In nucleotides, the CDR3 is TGTGCCAGCTTAGCGGGGGGGACCGGCGGGGAGCTGTTTTTT. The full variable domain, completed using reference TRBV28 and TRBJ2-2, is DVKVTQSSRYLVKRTGEKVFLECVQDMDHENMFWYRQDPGLGLRLIYFSYDVKMKEKGDIPEGYSVSREKKERFSLILESASTNQTSMYLCASLAGGTGGELFFGEGSRLTVL.

CDR3 DNA: TGTGCCAGCAGCTTACCCGAACGACGGGCCATGAACACTGAAGCTTTCTTT. Encoded protein: CASSLPERRAMNTEAFF. The chain carries TRBV7-8 and TRBJ1-1; D is ambiguous. This CDR3 is 17 amino acids long. V gave up 2 bases and J gave up 0 bases, with 16 bases separating them. Germline-derived CDR1 and CDR2 are SGHVS and FQNEAQ.

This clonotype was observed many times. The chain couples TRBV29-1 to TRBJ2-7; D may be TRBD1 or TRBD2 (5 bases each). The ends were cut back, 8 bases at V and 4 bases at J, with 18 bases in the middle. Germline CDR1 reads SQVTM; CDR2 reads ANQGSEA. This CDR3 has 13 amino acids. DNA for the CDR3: TGCAGCTGCACCGGGACGAGAATATACGAGCAGTACTTC. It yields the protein CSCTGTRIYEQYF.

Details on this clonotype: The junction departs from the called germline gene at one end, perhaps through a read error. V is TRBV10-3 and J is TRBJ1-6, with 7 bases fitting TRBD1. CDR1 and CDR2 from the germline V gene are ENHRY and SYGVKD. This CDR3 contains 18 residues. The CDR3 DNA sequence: TGTGCCAGCAGTTATCGTCGTTCTTGGGGACAGAACAATTCACCCCTCCACTTT. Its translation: CASSYRRSWGQNNSPLHF.

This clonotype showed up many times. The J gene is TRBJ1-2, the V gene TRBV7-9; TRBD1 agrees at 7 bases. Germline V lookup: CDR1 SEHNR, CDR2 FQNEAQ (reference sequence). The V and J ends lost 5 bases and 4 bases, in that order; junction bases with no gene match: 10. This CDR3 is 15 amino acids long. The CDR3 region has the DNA TGTGCCAGCAGCACCCCGGGGACAGAGATCTATGGCTACACCTTC. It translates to CASSTPGTEIYGYTF.

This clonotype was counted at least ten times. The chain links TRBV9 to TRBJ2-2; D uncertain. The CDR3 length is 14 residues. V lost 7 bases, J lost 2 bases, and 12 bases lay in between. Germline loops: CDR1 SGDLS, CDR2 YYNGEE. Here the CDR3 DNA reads TGTGCCAGCGGGTCCGCTGATAACACCGGGGAGCTGTTTTTT. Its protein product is CASGSADNTGELFF.

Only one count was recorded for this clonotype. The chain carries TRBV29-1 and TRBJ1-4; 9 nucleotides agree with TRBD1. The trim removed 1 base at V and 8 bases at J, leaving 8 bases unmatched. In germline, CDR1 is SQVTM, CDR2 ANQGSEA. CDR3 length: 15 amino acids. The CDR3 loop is CSVEASTGGGEKLFF. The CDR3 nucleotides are TGCAGCGTTGAAGCTTCAACAGGGGGCGGCGAAAAACTGTTTTTT.

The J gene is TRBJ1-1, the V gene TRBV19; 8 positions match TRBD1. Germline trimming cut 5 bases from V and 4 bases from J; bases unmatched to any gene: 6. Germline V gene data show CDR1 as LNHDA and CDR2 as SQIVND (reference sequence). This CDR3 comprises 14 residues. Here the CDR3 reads CASSVTGGSTEAFF. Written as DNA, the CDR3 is TGTGCCAGTAGTGTTACAGGGGGTAGCACTGAAGCTTTCTTT.

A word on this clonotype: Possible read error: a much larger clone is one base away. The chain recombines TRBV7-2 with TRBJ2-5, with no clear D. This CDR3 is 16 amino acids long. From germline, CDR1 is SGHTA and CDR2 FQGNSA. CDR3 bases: TGTGCCAGCAGGTTAGATAGGGCAGCTCTGGGAGAGACCCAGTACTTC. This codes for CASRLDRAALGETQYF.

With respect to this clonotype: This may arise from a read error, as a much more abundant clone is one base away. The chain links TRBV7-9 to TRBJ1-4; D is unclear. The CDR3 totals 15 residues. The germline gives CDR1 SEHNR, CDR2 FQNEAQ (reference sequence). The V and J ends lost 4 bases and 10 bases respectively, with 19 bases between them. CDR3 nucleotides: TGTGCCAGCAGCTCGGAGACTTCACCCGATGGAAAACTGTTTTTT. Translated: CASSSETSPDGKLFF.

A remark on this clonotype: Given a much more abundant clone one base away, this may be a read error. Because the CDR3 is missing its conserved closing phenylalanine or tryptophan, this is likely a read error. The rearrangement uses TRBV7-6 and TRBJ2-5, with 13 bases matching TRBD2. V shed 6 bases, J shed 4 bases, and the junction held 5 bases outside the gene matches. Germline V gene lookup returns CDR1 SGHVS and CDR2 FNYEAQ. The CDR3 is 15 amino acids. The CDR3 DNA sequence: TGTGCCAGCAGTTATCGACTAGCGGGGGGAGAGACCCAGTACCTC. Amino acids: CASSYRLAGGETQYL.

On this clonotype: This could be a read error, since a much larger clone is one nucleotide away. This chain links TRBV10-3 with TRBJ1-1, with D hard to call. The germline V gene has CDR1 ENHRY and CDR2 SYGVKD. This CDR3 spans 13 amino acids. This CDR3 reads CASSEIGGTEAFF. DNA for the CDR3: TGTGCCAGCAGTGAAATAGGAGGCACTGAAGCTTTCTTT.

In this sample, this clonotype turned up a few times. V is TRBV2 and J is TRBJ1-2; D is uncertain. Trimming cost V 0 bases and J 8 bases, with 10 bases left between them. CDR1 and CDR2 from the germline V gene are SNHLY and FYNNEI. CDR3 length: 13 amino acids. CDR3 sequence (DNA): TGTGCCAGCAGTGAAGCCTTGATATCGGGCTACACCTTC. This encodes CASSEALISGYTF. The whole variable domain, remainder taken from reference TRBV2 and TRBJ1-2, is EPEVTQTPSHQVTQMGQEVILRCVPISNHLYFYWYRQILGQKVEFLVSFYNNEISEKSEIFDDQFSVERPDGSNFTLKIRSTKLEDSAMYFCASSEALISGYTFGSGTRLTVV.

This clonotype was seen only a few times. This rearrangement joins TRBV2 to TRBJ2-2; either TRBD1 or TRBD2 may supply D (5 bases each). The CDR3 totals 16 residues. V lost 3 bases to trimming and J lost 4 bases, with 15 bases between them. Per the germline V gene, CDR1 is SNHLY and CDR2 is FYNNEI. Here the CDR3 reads CASSDSGAVGTGELFF. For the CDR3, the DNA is TGTGCCAGCAGTGATTCCGGGGCAGTGGGCACCGGGGAGCTGTTTTTT.

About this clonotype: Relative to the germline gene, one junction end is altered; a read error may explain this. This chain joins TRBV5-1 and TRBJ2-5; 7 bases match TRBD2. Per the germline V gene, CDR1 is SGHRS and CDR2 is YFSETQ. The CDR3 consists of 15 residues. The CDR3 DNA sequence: TGTGCCAGCAGCGAGGACGGGGGGTACCAAGAGACCCAGTACTTC. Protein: CASSEDGGYQETQYF.

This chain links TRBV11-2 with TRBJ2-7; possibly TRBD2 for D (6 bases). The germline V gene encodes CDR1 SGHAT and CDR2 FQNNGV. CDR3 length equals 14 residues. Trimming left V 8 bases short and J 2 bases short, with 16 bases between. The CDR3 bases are TGTGCCAGCTCTAATAGCGGATCCCCCTACGAGCAGTACTTC. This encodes CASSNSGSPYEQYF.

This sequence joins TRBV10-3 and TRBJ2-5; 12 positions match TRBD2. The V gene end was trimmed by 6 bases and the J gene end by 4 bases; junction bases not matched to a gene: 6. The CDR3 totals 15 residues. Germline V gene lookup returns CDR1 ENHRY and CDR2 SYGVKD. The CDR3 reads CAIREGLAGAETQYF. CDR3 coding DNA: TGTGCCATCAGGGAGGGACTAGCGGGTGCAGAGACCCAGTACTTC.

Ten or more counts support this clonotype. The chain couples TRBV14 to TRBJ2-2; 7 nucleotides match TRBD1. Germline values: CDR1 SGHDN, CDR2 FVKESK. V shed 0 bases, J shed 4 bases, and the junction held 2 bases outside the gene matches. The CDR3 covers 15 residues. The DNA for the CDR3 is TGTGCCAGCAGCCAAGATTGGACAGGCACCGGGGAGCTGTTTTTT. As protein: CASSQDWTGTGELFF.